This T cell receptor (beta chain) emerged from a study of beta chain features in type 1 diabetes. Regarding the study as a whole: A moderate, significant TCRB CDR3 shortening appeared in type 1 diabetes across four CD4+ subsets.

This clone was found a few times. Its antigen is not known. The authors reverse transcribed all of the isolated RNA, so sequencing captured expressed TCRB transcripts. Method: immunoSEQ multiplex PCR; TCRdb's copy keeps in-frame clones and lacks some. The sample consists of almost 350,000 clones, roughly a tenth of them appearing once. The CDR3 has 13 amino acids. Per the germline V gene, CDR1 is GTSNPN and CDR2 is SVGIG (reference sequence). V was shortened by 2 bases and J by 5 bases, with 10 bases between the two germline ends. This receptor was taken from a man aged 25 to 40 with type 1 diabetes. The sample comprised central memory CD4+ T cells from blood. The rearrangement joins TRBV30 to TRBJ2-1; D is perhaps TRBD2 (6 bases). The CDR3 sequence is CAWSPGVDNEQFF. Written as DNA, the CDR3 is TGTGCCTGGAGTCCGGGGGTCGACAATGAGCAGTTCTTC.